Below, one TCR beta chain is given with its context. Study processing details: Estimation of nucleated cell counts relied on the amplification of reference gene primers. Using immunoSEQ multiplex PCR, the repertoire was profiled, and TCRdb retains in-frame clones only, with some absent. V, J and clone size were drawn from that table, and D and trimming were deduced from the DNA. The table has about 230,000 clones, 80% to 85% seen once. This record belongs to a study of blood T cell repertoires in COVID-19. Across the study: Samples representing acute and convalescent COVID-19 were sourced from the United States, Italy and Spain.

The sequence was collected from a woman of 80 years or more with active or convalescent COVID-19. Material: peripheral blood.

CDR3 amino acids: CASSQRGPGQGRDGYTF. As DNA, the CDR3 is TGTGCCAGCAGCCAACGGGGACCGGGACAGGGAAGGGATGGCTACACCTTC. The chain has TRBV4-2 and TRBJ1-2; 9 positions agree with TRBD1. The V gene's germline CDR1 is LGHNA and CDR2 YNFKEQ. The CDR3 length is 17 residues. V was clipped by 2 bases and J by 6 bases; unmatched bases: 13.